This TCR beta chain was captured by sequencing in a study of cytomegalovirus exposure and HLA in healthy donors. General study findings and limits: Analysis performed later showed TCR beta chains linked to HLA being more clonally expanded than equally common others.

Looked up from germline, CDR1 is SGDLS and CDR2 is YYNGEE. V was shortened by 1 base and J by 8 bases, with 6 bases between the two germline ends. The CDR3 sequence is 12 residues long. On this clone: What it recognizes is unknown.

PCR was performed using 60 Vbeta and 13 Jbeta primers. The repertoire was sequenced with immunoSEQ multiplex PCR; TCRdb's copy has only in-frame clones and lacks some. This table holds about 150,000 clones, 82% found once. Sequencing was carried out using PBMCs. The V and J genes are TRBV9 and TRBJ2-2; the D is unclear. The source of this sequence is a woman aged 45-60 years in good health and CMV-seropositive. The CDR3 nucleotides read TGTGCCAGCAGCGTACCGAGGGGGGAGCTGTTTTTT. This gives the protein CASSVPRGELFF.